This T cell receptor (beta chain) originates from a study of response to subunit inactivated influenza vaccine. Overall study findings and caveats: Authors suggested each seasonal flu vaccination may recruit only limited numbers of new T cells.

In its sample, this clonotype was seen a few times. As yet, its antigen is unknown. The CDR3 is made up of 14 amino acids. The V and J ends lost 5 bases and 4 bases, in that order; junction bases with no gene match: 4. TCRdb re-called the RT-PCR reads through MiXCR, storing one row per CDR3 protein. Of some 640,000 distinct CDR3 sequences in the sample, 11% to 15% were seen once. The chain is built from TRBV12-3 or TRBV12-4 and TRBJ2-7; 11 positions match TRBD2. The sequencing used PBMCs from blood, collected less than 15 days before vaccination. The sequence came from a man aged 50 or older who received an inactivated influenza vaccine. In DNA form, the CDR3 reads TGTGCCAGCAGTACTAGCGGGAGTCGGTACGAGCAGTACTTC. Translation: CASSTSGSRYEQYF.